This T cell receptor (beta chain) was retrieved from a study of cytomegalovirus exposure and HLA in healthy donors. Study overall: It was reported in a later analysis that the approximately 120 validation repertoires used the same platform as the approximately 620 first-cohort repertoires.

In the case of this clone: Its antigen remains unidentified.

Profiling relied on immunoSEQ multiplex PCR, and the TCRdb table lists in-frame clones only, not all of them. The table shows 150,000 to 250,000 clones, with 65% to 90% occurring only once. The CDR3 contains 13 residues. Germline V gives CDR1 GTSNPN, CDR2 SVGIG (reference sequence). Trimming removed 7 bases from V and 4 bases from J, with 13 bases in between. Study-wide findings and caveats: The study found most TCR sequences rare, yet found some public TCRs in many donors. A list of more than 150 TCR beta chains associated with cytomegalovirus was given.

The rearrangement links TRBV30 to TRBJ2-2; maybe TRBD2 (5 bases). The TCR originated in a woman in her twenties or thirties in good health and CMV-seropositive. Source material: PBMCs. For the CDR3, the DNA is TGTGCCTTCCCGTCGCGGGTCACCGGGGAGCTGTTTTTT. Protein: CAFPSRVTGELFF. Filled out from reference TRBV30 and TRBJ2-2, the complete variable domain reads SQTIHQWPATLVQPVGSPLSLECTVEGTSNPNLYWYRQAAGRGLQLLFYSVGIGQISSEVPQNLSASRPQDRQFILSSKKLLLSDSGFYLCAFPSRVTGELFFGEGSRLTVL.